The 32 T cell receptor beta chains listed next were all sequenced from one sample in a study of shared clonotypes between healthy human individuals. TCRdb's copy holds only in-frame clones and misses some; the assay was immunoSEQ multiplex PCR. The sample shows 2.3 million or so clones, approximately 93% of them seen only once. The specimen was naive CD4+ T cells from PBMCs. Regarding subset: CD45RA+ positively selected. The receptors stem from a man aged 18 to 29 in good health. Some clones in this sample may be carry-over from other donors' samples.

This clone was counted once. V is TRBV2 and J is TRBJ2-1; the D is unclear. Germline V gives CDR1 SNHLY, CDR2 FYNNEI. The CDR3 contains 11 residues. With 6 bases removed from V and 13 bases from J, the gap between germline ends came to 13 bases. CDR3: CASSPLTEQFF. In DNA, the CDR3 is TGTGCCAGCAGCCCGCTTACCGAACAGTTCTTC.

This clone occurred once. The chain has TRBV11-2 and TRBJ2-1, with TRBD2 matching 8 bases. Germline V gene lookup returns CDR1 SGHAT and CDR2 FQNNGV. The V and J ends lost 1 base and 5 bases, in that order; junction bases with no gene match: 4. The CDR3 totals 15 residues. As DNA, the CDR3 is TGTGCCAGCAGCTTAGTCTTAGCGGGAAACAATGAGCAGTTCTTC. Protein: CASSLVLAGNNEQFF.

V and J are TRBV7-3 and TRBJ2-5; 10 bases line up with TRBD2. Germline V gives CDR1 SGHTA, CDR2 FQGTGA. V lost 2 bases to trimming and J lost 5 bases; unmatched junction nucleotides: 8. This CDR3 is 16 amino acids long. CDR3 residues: CASSLRGAGGDETQYF. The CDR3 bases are TGTGCCAGCAGCTTACGGGGAGCGGGAGGGGATGAGACCCAGTACTTC.

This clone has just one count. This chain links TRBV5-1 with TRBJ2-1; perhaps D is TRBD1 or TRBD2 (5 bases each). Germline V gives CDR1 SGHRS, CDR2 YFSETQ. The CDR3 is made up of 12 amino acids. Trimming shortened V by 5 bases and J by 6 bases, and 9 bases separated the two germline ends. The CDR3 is CASRRGVNEQFF. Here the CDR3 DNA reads TGCGCCAGCAGGAGAGGGGTCAATGAGCAGTTCTTC.

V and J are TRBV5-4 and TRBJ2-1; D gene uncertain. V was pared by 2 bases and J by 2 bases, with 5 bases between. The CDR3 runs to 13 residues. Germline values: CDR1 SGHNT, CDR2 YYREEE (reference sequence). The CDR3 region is CASSFRPYNEQFF. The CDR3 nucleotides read TGTGCCAGCAGCTTCCGACCCTACAATGAGCAGTTCTTC.

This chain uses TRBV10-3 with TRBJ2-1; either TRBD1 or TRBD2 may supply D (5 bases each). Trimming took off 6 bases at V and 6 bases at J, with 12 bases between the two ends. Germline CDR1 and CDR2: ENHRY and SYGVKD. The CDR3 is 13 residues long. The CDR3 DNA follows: TGTGCCATCAGCCCGGGACCGCCCAATGAGCAGTTCTTC. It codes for CAISPGPPNEQFF.

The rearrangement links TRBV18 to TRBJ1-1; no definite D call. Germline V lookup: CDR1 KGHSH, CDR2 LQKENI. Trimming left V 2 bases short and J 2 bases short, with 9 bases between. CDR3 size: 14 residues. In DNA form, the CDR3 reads TGTGCCAGCTCACCATTTATGGAAAACACTGAAGCTTTCTTT. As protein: CASSPFMENTEAFF. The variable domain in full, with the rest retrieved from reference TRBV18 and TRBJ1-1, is NAGVMQNPRHLVRRRGQEARLRCSPMKGHSHVYWYRQLPEEGLKFMVYLQKENIIDESGMPKERFSAEFPKEGPSILRIQQVVRGDSAAYFCASSPFMENTEAFFGQGTRLTVV.

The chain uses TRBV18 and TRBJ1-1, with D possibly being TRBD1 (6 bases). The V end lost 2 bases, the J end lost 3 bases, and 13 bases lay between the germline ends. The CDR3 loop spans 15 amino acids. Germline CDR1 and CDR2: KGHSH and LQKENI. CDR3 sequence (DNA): TGTGCCAGCTCACCAGTGGGGGGCACACACACTGAAGCTTTCTTT. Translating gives CASSPVGGTHTEAFF.

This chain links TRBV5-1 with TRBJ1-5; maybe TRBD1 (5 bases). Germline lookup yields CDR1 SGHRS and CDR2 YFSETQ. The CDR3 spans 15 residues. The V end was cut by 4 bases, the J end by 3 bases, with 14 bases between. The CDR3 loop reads CASSPGGTYNQPQHF. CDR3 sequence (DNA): TGCGCCAGCAGCCCGGGGGGTACTTACAATCAGCCCCAGCATTTT.

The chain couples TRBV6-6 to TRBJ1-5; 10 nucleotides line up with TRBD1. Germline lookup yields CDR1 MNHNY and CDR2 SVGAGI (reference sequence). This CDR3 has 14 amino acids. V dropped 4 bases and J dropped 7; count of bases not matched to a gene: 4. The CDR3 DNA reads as TGTGCCAGCAGTTCGGGGACAGGGGTCCAGCCCCAGCATTTT. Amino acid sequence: CASSSGTGVQPQHF.

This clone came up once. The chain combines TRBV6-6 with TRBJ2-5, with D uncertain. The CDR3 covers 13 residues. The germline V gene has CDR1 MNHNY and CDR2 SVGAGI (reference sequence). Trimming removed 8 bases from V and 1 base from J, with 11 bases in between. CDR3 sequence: CASGSTRQETQYF. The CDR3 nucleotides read TGTGCCAGCGGATCTACCCGCCAAGAGACCCAGTACTTC.

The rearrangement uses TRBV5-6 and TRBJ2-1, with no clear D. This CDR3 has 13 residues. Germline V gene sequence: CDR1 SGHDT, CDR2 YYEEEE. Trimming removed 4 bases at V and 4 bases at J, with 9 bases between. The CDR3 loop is CASSPRLYNEQFF. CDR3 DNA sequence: TGTGCCAGCAGCCCCCGACTTTACAATGAGCAGTTCTTC.

CDR3 in amino acids: CASSFGRVRANVLTF. The CDR3 nucleotides read TGTGCCAGCAGTTTCGGCAGGGTAAGAGCCAACGTCCTGACTTTC. The rearrangement uses TRBV28 and TRBJ2-6, with D possibly TRBD1 on 5 matching bases. The CDR3 loop spans 15 amino acids. The ends were cut back, 3 bases at V and 7 bases at J, with 13 bases in the middle. CDR1 is MDHEN and CDR2 is SYDVKM in the germline V gene.

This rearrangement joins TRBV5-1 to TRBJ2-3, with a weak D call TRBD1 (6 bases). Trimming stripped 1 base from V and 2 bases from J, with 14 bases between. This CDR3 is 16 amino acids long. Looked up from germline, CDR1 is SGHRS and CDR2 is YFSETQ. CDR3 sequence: CASSLTTGHITDTQYF. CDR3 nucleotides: TGCGCCAGCAGCTTGACAACGGGACATATCACAGATACGCAGTATTTT.

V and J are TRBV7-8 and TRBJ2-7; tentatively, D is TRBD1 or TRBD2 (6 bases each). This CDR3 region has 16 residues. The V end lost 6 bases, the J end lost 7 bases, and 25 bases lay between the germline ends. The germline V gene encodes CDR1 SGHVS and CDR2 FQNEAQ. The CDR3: CASRLGLRERGGEQYF. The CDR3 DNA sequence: TGTGCCAGCAGGTTGGGCCTAAGAGAGCGAGGGGGGGAGCAGTACTTC.

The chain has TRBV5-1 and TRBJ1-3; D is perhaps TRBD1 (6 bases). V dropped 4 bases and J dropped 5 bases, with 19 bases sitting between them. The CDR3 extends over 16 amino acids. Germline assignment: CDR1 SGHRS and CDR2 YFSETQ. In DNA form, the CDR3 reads TGCGCCAGCAGCCAGGCGGGGGCAGGGGAGAGAAACACCATATATTTT. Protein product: CASSQAGAGERNTIYF. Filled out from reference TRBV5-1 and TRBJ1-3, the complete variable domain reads KAGVTQTPRYLIKTRGQQVTLSCSPISGHRSVSWYQQTPGQGLQFLFEYFSETQRNKGNFPGRFSGRQFSNSRSEMNVSTLELGDSALYLCASSQAGAGERNTIYFGEGSWLTVV.

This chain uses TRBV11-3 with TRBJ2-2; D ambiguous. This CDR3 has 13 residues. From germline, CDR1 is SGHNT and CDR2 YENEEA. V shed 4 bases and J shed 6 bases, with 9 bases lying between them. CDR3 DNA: TGTGCCAGCAGCTCACTCGGGCCCGGGGAGCTGTTTTTT. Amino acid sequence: CASSSLGPGELFF.

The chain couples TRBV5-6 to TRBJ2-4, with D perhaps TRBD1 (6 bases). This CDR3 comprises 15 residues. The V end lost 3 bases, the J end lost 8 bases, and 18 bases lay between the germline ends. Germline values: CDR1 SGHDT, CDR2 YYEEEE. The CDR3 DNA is TGTGCCAGCAGCTCTGACGGCAGGGGTTCGGACATTCAGTACTTC. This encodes CASSSDGRGSDIQYF.

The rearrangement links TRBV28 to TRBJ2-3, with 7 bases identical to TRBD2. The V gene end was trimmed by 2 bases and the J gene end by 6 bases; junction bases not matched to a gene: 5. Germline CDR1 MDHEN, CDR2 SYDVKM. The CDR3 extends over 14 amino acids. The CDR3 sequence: CASSLERGRDTQYF. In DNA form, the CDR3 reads TGTGCCAGCAGTTTAGAGCGGGGCCGCGATACGCAGTATTTT.

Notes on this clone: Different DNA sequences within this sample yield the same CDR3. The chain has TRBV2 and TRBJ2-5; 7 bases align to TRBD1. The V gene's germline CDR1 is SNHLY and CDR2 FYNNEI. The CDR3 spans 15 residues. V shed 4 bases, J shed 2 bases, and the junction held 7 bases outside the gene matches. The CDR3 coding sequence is TGTGCCAGCAGTGGCCTAACAGGGGAACAAGAGACCCAGTACTTC. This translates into CASSGLTGEQETQYF.

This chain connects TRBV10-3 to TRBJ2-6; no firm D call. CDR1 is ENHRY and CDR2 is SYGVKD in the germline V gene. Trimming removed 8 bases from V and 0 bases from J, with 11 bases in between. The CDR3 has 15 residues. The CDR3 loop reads CAIGDITSGANVLTF. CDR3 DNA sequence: TGTGCCATCGGGGATATTACCTCTGGGGCCAACGTCCTGACTTTC.

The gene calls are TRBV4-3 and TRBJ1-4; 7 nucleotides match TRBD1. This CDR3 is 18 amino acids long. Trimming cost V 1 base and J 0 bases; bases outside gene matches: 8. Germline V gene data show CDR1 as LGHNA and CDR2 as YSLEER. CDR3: CASSQATGRLTTNEKLFF. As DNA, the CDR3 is TGCGCCAGCAGCCAAGCGACAGGGCGCCTTACAACTAATGAAAAACTGTTTTTT.

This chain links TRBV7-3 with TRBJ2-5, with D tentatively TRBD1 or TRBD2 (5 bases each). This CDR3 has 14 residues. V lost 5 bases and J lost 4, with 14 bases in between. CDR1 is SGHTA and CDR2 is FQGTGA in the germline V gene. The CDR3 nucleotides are TGTGCCAGCAGCCCCCGGGACCTGAGAGAGACCCAGTACTTC. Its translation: CASSPRDLRETQYF. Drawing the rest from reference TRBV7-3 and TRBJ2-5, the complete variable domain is GAGVSQTPSNKVTEKGKYVELRCDPISGHTALYWYRQSLGQGPEFLIYFQGTGAADDSGLPNDRFFAVRPEGSVSTLKIQRTERGDSAVYLCASSPRDLRETQYFGPGTRLLVL.

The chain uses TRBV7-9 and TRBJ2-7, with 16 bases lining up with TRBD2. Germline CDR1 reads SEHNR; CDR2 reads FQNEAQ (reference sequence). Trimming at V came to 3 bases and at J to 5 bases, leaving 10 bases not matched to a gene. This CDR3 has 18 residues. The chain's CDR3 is CASSLGAGTSGRAHEQYF. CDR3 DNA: TGTGCCAGCAGCTTGGGGGCCGGGACTAGCGGGAGGGCCCACGAGCAGTACTTC.

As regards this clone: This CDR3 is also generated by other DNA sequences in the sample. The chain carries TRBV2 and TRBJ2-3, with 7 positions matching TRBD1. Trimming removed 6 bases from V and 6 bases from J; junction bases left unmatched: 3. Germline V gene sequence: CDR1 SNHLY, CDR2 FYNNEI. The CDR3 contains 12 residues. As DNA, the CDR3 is TGTGCCAGCAGGAACAGGGGCGATACGCAGTATTTT. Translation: CASRNRGDTQYF. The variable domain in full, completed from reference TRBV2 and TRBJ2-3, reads EPEVTQTPSHQVTQMGQEVILRCVPISNHLYFYWYRQILGQKVEFLVSFYNNEISEKSEIFDDQFSVERPDGSNFTLKIRSTKLEDSAMYFCASRNRGDTQYFGPGTRLTVL.

CDR3 nucleotide sequence: TGTGCCAGCAGCCGCGGACTCGTAGACTACGAGCAGTACTTC. It translates to CASSRGLVDYEQYF. This chain links TRBV5-4 with TRBJ2-7, with D maybe TRBD2 (5 bases). The CDR3 has 14 amino acids. CDR1 SGHNT and CDR2 YYREEE come from the germline V gene (reference sequence). Trimming removed 4 bases from V and 3 bases from J, with 14 bases in between.

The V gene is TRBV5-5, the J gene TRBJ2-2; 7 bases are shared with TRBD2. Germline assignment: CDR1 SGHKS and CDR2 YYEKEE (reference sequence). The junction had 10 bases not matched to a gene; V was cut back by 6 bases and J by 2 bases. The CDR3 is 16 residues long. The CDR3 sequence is CASTRLGAGNTGELFF. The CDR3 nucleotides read TGTGCCAGCACCCGGTTAGGAGCGGGAAACACCGGGGAGCTGTTTTTT. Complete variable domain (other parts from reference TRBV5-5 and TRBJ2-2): DAGVTQSPTHLIKTRGQQVTLRCSPISGHKSVSWYQQVLGQGPQFIFQYYEKEERGRGNFPDRFSARQFPNYSSELNVNALLLGDSALYLCASTRLGAGNTGELFFGEGSRLTVL.

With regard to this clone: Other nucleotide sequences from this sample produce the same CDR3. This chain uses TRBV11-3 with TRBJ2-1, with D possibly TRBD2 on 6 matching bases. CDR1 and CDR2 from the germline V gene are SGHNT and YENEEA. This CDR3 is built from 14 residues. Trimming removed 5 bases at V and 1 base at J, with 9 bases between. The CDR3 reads CASSPSGSYNEQFF. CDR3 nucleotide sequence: TGTGCCAGCAGCCCGAGCGGGTCCTACAATGAGCAGTTCTTC.

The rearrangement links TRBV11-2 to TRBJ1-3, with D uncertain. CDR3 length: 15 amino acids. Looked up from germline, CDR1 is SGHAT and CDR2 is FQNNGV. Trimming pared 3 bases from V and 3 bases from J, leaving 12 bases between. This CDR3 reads CASSFSKFFGNTIYF. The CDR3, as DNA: TGTGCCAGCAGCTTTTCAAAGTTCTTTGGAAACACCATATATTTT.

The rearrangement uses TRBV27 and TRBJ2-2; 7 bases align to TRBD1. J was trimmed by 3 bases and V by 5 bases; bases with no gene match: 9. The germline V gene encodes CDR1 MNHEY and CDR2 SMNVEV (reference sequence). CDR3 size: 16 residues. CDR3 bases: TGTGCCAGCAGTATACGACAGGGTACGCACACCGGGGAGCTGTTTTTT. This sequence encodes CASSIRQGTHTGELFF.

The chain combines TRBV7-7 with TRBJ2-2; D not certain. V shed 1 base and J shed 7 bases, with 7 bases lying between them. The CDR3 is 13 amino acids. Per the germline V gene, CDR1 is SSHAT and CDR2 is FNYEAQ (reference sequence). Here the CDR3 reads CASSLVASGELFF. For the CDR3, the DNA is TGTGCCAGCAGCTTAGTGGCTAGCGGGGAGCTGTTTTTT.

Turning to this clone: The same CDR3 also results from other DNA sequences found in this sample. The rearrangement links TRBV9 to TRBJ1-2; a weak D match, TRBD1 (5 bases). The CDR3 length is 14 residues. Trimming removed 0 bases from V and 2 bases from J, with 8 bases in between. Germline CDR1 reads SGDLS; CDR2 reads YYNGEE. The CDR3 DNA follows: TGTGCCAGCAGCGTAGGCCAGGGAAACTATGGCTACACCTTC. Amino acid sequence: CASSVGQGNYGYTF.